Described below is a single T cell receptor beta chain sequence and its context. Its antigen is currently not known. Base-call qualities are not available, and no considerably larger clone is one nucleotide away. This record comes from a study of blood T cell repertoires in COVID-19 (dated by TCRdb to between 2020 and 2021). Context from the whole study: Collaborator samples came from the United States, Italy and Spain and covered acute and convalescent phases of COVID-19. HLA class I and class II types, where available, came from metadata supplied by the sample provider rather than from assay-based typing. The dataset comprised deeply sampled blood TCRbeta repertoires from subjects exposed to, actively infected with, or recovered from COVID-19. A freely available public database, intended as a resource for researchers studying the immune response to SARS-CoV-2, is where the repertoires were released. The sample metadata nearly always contained a de-identified subject ID, COVID-19 status, age in years and sex. The material from the prospective study consisted of cDNA or gDNA derived from T cells, B-cell-depleted T cells, or PBMCs. Samples were obtained from the ongoing ImmuneRACE study (first 160 participants) and from roughly 1,300 subjects provided by 6 global collaborators.

The study at large found these results: The quantity of clinical and demographic metadata differed by source and by participant and was supplied without curation.

Participants in the prospective study were enrolled through a virtual design, were aged roughly 18 to 100 years, and lived in about two dozen United States geographic areas. Cohort assignment in the prospective study relied on participant-reported clinical history from a screening survey and a study questionnaire. In the prospective study, mobile phlebotomists collected whole blood, serum and a nasopharyngeal or oropharyngeal swab from each participant. Additional blood draws and questionnaires over an approximately two-month period could optionally be provided by prospective study participants. Blood samples from the prospective study were shipped frozen or at room temperature prior to DNA extraction. TCRbeta CDR3 regions were amplified from genomic DNA by means of the immunoSEQ Assay, a bias-controlled multiplex PCR. In the source study's methods: Within the assay, amplification of reference gene primers was used to estimate how many nucleated cells each sample contained. To quantify the absolute abundance of each unique TCRbeta CDR3 rearrangement, sequence reads were collapsed and filtered. For each sample, productive Simpson clonality was calculated by taking the square root of Simpson's diversity index across productive rearrangements. TCRdb took over this immuneACCESS table, retaining in-frame rearrangements with V and J assigned. Such tables are incomplete; in checked studies, under half of the missing clones stem from an unresolved V gene, and the remainder is unexplained. V, J and clone size were drawn from that table, and D and trimming were deduced from the DNA. The sample contains some 250,000 clones, about 89% of them found a single time. The ten most abundant clones make up approximately 1.2% of the sample.

Specimen: PBMCs or T cells enriched from blood (not recorded which). The sequence was collected from a human donor in a cohort exposed to, infected with or recovered from COVID-19 (not recorded which). The donor label of this sample is uncertain.

CDR3 reads: CASSPRGLSNQPQHF. The DNA sequence follows: TGTGCCAGCAGTCCTAGGGGGCTCAGCAATCAGCCCCAGCATTTT. The receptor chain draws on TRBV6-5 and TRBJ1-5, and 7 junctional nucleotides match TRBD1. Including cysteine and phenylalanine, the CDR3 has 15 amino acids. Of the read, only the CDR3 DNA is kept; its 45 bases are in frame from base 1. The germline V gene gives CDR1 as MNHEY and CDR2 as SVGAGI. Trimmed from V: 5 bases; trimmed from J: 1 base; junction bases lacking a gene match: 5.